Shown below are 17 T cell receptor beta chains from a single sample sequenced in a study of identical twins. TCRdb itself ran the 5' RACE reads through MiXCR, one entry per CDR3 protein. The data contain about 690,000 distinct CDR3 sequences, 21% of them singletons. These data were likewise used in another study, on T cells expressing NK-cell markers.

Sequenced material: PBMCs. The source is a woman aged 18-29 years in good health.

The chain joins TRBV6-5 to TRBJ2-7; the match to TRBD2 covers 9 bases. The CDR3 runs 16 residues. The V gene end was trimmed by 0 bases and the J gene end by 7 bases; junction bases not matched to a gene: 10. Germline V lookup: CDR1 MNHEY, CDR2 SVGAGI. CDR3 in DNA: TGTGCCAGCAGTTACTCAATGAACAGGCGGGAGGGTGAGCAGTACTTC. Its protein product is CASSYSMNRREGEQYF.

The V and J genes are TRBV21-1 and TRBJ2-7; the table's D gene call, TRBD2, was not cross checked with the DNA. TRBV21-1 is recorded as a pseudogene. The CDR3 length is 16 residues. CDR3 DNA sequence: TGTGCCAGCAGCAATGCCGATGGGGACTGCGCCTACGAGCAGTACTTC. It codes for CASSNADGDCAYEQYF.

This clonotype was counted a few times. This chain connects TRBV4-3 to TRBJ2-2; possibly TRBD1 for D (6 bases). This CDR3 contains 15 residues. Germline lookup yields CDR1 LGHNA and CDR2 YSLEER. Trimming took off 4 bases at V and 6 bases at J, with 15 bases between the two ends. The CDR3 region has the DNA TGCGCCAGCAGCCCCCAAAACCAGGGGTCCGGGGAGCTGTTTTTT. Protein product: CASSPQNQGSGELFF.

This clonotype has a handful of counts. The V call is TRBV7-2, the J call TRBJ2-1, with a possible D match to TRBD2 (5 bases). CDR3 length: 15 residues. With 4 bases removed from V and 1 base from J, the gap between germline ends came to 11 bases. The germline V gene encodes CDR1 SGHTA and CDR2 FQGNSA. As DNA, the CDR3 is TGTGCCAGCAGCTCCGCTAGCCTTTCCTACAATGAGCAGTTCTTC. Its translation is CASSSASLSYNEQFF.

This clonotype has only a few counts. V and J are TRBV7-2 and TRBJ2-3; D is undetermined. The V end lost 7 bases, the J end lost 0 bases, and 11 bases lay between the germline ends. Germline lookup yields CDR1 SGHTA and CDR2 FQGNSA. The CDR3 covers 14 residues. The CDR3 DNA reads as TGTGCCAGCAACCTAATTGCTAGCACAGATACGCAGTATTTT. This gives the protein CASNLIASTDTQYF.

V and J are TRBV11-2 and TRBJ2-7; TRBD1 aligns across 7 bases. J was trimmed by 2 bases and V by 1 base; bases with no gene match: 5. The V gene's germline CDR1 is SGHAT and CDR2 FQNNGV. The length of the CDR3 is 15 residues. CDR3 coding DNA: TGTGCCAGCAGCTTAGCCATGACAGGGACCTACGAGCAGTACTTC. Protein product: CASSLAMTGTYEQYF.

V is TRBV20-1 and J is TRBJ1-4, with TRBD1 as a possible D gene (5 bases). Germline CDR1 reads DFQATT; CDR2 reads SNEGSKA (reference sequence). The CDR3 is 14 amino acids. With 6 bases removed from V and 4 bases from J, the gap between germline ends came to 15 bases. In DNA, the CDR3 is TGCAGTGCCAAGGGAGGGGCCGATAATGAAAAACTGTTTTTT. Its translation is CSAKGGADNEKLFF.

This clonotype was seen a few times. The chain is built from TRBV12-3 or TRBV12-4 and TRBJ1-6, with D possibly TRBD1 on 6 matching bases. Trimming stripped 6 bases from V and 12 bases from J, with 15 bases between. This CDR3 comprises 13 residues. The CDR3 coding sequence is TGTGCCAGCAGAACCGGGACAAGGTTACCCCTCCACTTT. It is translated as CASRTGTRLPLHF.

V gene TRBV20-1 combines with J gene TRBJ2-5; 9 bases map to TRBD1. CDR1 DFQATT and CDR2 SNEGSKA come from the germline V gene (reference sequence). The CDR3 runs to 13 residues. V gave up 6 bases and J gave up 5 bases; unmatched junction bases: 7. The CDR3 coding sequence is TGCAGTGCCGGGGACAGGGTGGCGGAGACCCAGTACTTC. Amino acids: CSAGDRVAETQYF.

This clonotype was counted ten times or more. The chain carries TRBV6-1 and TRBJ1-3; no firm D call. Trimming removed 6 bases at V and 2 bases at J, with 17 bases between. CDR3 length: 16 amino acids. Germline CDR1 and CDR2: MNHNS and SASEGT. CDR3 amino acids: CASSETYTNTGNTIYF. CDR3 nucleotides: TGTGCCAGCAGCGAAACTTACACAAACACTGGAAACACCATATATTTT.

The rearrangement uses TRBV6-5 and TRBJ2-7; TRBD2 agrees at 7 bases. The CDR3 is 15 amino acids. Germline CDR1 is MNHEY and CDR2 is SVGAGI. The V segment lost 5 bases and the J segment 5 bases; nucleotides outside the gene matches: 12. The CDR3 DNA follows: TGTGCCAGCAGTAACAGACTAGCCAGTTTCCACGAGCAGTACTTC. Residues: CASSNRLASFHEQYF.

The chain uses TRBV13 and TRBJ2-2, with D possibly matching TRBD2 (6 bases). This CDR3 has 15 residues. V was cut by 5 bases and J by 3 bases, with 13 bases left in between. Germline V gene lookup returns CDR1 PRHDT and CDR2 FYEKMQ (reference sequence). The CDR3 nucleotides read TGTGCCAGCAGCACCACGGGACTTTACACCGGGGAGCTGTTTTTT. Its protein is CASSTTGLYTGELFF.

This clonotype was detected a few times. The genes are TRBV20-1 and TRBJ2-7; 9 bases fit TRBD2. This CDR3 contains 17 residues. Germline V gene sequence: CDR1 DFQATT, CDR2 SNEGSKA (reference sequence). With V trimmed by 1 base and J by 5 bases, 15 bases remained unmatched. The CDR3 DNA sequence: TGCAGTGCTAGAGCGACTAGCGGCGGACAAACTCGGGACGAGCAGTACTTC. This gives the protein CSARATSGGQTRDEQYF.

The rearrangement joins TRBV30 to TRBJ2-2; TRBD1 matches 7 bases. Germline V CDR1 and CDR2: GTSNPN, SVGIG (reference sequence). V was pared by 2 bases and J by 3 bases, with 6 bases of the junction left unmatched. The CDR3 contains 15 residues. CDR3 coding DNA: TGTGCCTGGAGTCTAATGCAGGGGGACACCGGGGAGCTGTTTTTT. It specifies CAWSLMQGDTGELFF. Full variable domain (rest looked up from reference TRBV30 and TRBJ2-2): SQTIHQWPATLVQPVGSPLSLECTVEGTSNPNLYWYRQAAGRGLQLLFYSVGIGQISSEVPQNLSASRPQDRQFILSSKKLLLSDSGFYLCAWSLMQGDTGELFFGEGSRLTVL.

V gene TRBV10-3 combines with J gene TRBJ2-1; a possible D gene is TRBD2 (5 bases). This CDR3 spans 14 amino acids. Germline V gene sequence: CDR1 ENHRY, CDR2 SYGVKD. The germline V and J ends were trimmed by 6 bases and 8 bases, with 17 bases remaining between them. CDR3 in DNA: TGTGCCATCAGGAAGGAGGACCCACCCGATGAGCAGTTCTTC. As protein: CAIRKEDPPDEQFF.

The rearrangement links TRBV15 to TRBJ1-1; D unresolved. The CDR3 runs to 13 residues. Germline V lookup: CDR1 LNHNV, CDR2 YYDKDF (reference sequence). The V end was cut by 2 bases, the J end by 4 bases, with 8 bases between. CDR3 amino acids: CATSRPDITEAFF. Written as DNA, the CDR3 is TGTGCCACCAGCAGACCAGACATCACTGAAGCTTTCTTT.

This clonotype occurred a few times. CDR3 amino acids: CAISESLAGDADTQYF. Written as DNA, the CDR3 is TGTGCCATCAGTGAGTCCCTAGCGGGAGACGCAGATACGCAGTATTTT. This chain joins TRBV10-3 and TRBJ2-3, with 10 positions matching TRBD2. The CDR3 has 16 residues. Looked up from germline, CDR1 is ENHRY and CDR2 is SYGVKD. Losses at the gene ends were 0 bases for V and 4 bases for J; bases not matched to a gene: 4.